These 23 T cell receptor beta chains were all obtained from the same sample, sequenced in a study of cytomegalovirus exposure and HLA in healthy donors. 13 Jbeta primers and 60 Vbeta primers were used for the PCR. Generated by immunoSEQ multiplex PCR, the TCRdb table keeps only in-frame clones and is missing some. This sample's table reports about 39,000 clones. Sequenced material: PBMCs. Every receptor here comes from a male donor in good health and CMV-seronegative.

The rearrangement uses TRBV7-9 and TRBJ2-1; 10 bases agree with TRBD2. J gave up 10 bases and V 1 base, and 13 bases lay outside the gene matches. Germline V gene lookup returns CDR1 SEHNR and CDR2 FQNEAQ (reference sequence). This CDR3 has 17 amino acids. The CDR3 DNA is TGTGCCAGCAGCTTAGATGTAACTAGCGGGGAATCCCGGGAGCAGTTCTTC. Translated: CASSLDVTSGESREQFF.

V is TRBV7-3 and J is TRBJ1-5; TRBD1 might be the D (6 bases). The CDR3 covers 13 residues. From germline, CDR1 is SGHTA and CDR2 FQGTGA. The ends were cut back, 6 bases at V and 11 bases at J, with 17 bases in the middle. The CDR3 is CASSNGHEGAQHF. The CDR3 bases are TGTGCCAGCAGTAACGGACACGAGGGGGCCCAGCATTTT.

The V call is TRBV10-3, the J call TRBJ2-2, with TRBD1 as a possible D gene (5 bases). The CDR3 has 16 amino acids. The V gene lost 2 bases and the J gene lost 4 bases, with 14 bases spanning the gap. Germline V gives CDR1 ENHRY, CDR2 SYGVKD. This CDR3 reads CAISERQGLSTGELFF. CDR3 nucleotides: TGTGCCATCAGTGAGCGGCAGGGCCTAAGCACCGGGGAGCTGTTTTTT.

With respect to this clone: The same CDR3 also results from other DNA sequences found in this sample. V is TRBV29-1 and J is TRBJ2-7, with a weak D call TRBD1 (6 bases). Per the germline V gene, CDR1 is SQVTM and CDR2 is ANQGSEA. The CDR3 extends over 13 amino acids. Trimming cost V 7 bases and J 1 base, with 14 bases left between them. The CDR3 DNA reads TGCAGCGCCAGTTCCGGACAGTCCTACGAGCAGTACTTC. Residues: CSASSGQSYEQYF.

This chain connects TRBV6-4 to TRBJ2-3, with 12 nucleotides matching TRBD2. With V trimmed by 4 bases and J by 4 bases, 0 bases remained unmatched. The CDR3 length is 14 residues. Germline V gene sequence: CDR1 MRHNA, CDR2 SNTAGT. CDR3 sequence: CASSGTSGADTQYF. DNA of the CDR3: TGTGCCAGCAGTGGGACTAGCGGGGCAGATACGCAGTATTTT.

The rearrangement joins TRBV5-6 to TRBJ1-3, with D unclear. CDR1 and CDR2 (germline): SGHDT, YYEEEE. V shed 5 bases and J shed 4 bases, with 10 bases lying between them. The CDR3 contains 13 residues. This CDR3 reads CASRHTDGNTIYF. DNA of the CDR3: TGTGCCAGCAGACATACAGACGGAAACACCATATATTTT.

The chain is built from TRBV6-1 and TRBJ2-7; D is ambiguous. The CDR3 totals 14 residues. Germline values: CDR1 MNHNS, CDR2 SASEGT. Deletions cut 2 bases from V and 2 bases from J, with 10 bases between. The CDR3 bases are TGTGCCAGCAGTGAAAACACAGCCCCCTACGAGCAGTACTTC. The encoded protein is CASSENTAPYEQYF.

The CDR3 reads CASSPLGFEAFF. In nucleotides, the CDR3 is TGTGCCAGCAGTCCTCTGGGCTTTGAAGCTTTCTTT. V gene TRBV2 combines with J gene TRBJ1-1; D not resolved. The CDR3 extends over 12 amino acids. Germline V gene sequence: CDR1 SNHLY, CDR2 FYNNEI. V was trimmed by 5 bases and J by 7 bases, leaving 11 bases between them. The whole variable domain, filled in from reference TRBV2 and TRBJ1-1, reads EPEVTQTPSHQVTQMGQEVILRCVPISNHLYFYWYRQILGQKVEFLVSFYNNEISEKSEIFDDQFSVERPDGSNFTLKIRSTKLEDSAMYFCASSPLGFEAFFGQGTRLTVV.

The genes are TRBV19 and TRBJ1-5; D might be TRBD1 (6 bases). CDR1 LNHDA and CDR2 SQIVND come from the germline V gene (reference sequence). V lost 5 bases, J lost 3 bases, and 14 bases lay in between. This CDR3 is built from 15 residues. The CDR3 protein is CASSLTRQANQPQHF. CDR3 in DNA: TGTGCCAGTAGTTTGACCAGACAGGCCAATCAGCCCCAGCATTTT.

The chain combines TRBV7-2 with TRBJ2-7; 7 nucleotides align to TRBD1. Germline CDR1 and CDR2: SGHTA and FQGNSA. The CDR3 is 14 amino acids. The junction had 10 bases not matched to a gene; V was cut back by 7 bases and J by 4 bases. Here the CDR3 DNA reads TGTGCCAGCACCGATACAGGGGCCAGGTACGAGCAGTACTTC. Its protein is CASTDTGARYEQYF.

The chain employs TRBV6-4 and TRBJ2-3; a weak D match, TRBD2 (6 bases). CDR1 MRHNA and CDR2 SNTAGT come from the germline V gene. The length of the CDR3 is 13 residues. The V end was cut by 6 bases, the J end by 2 bases, with 9 bases between. DNA for the CDR3: TGTGCCAGCAGACCGGGGGACACAGATACGCAGTATTTT. This gives the protein CASRPGDTDTQYF.

The chain has TRBV6-5 and TRBJ1-1; D unclear. The CDR3 contains 15 residues. V was pared by 0 bases and J by 3 bases, with 11 bases between. Germline values: CDR1 MNHEY, CDR2 SVGAGI. The DNA of the CDR3 is TGTGCCAGCAGTTACTCGGGCGGGTGGGACACTGAAGCTTTCTTT. It encodes CASSYSGGWDTEAFF.

Turning to this clone: The junction departs from germline at one end; a sequencing error may be responsible. The chain joins TRBV5-1 to TRBJ2-7, with D perhaps TRBD1 (6 bases). CDR1 and CDR2 from the germline V gene are SGHRS and YFSETQ. This CDR3 spans 13 amino acids. CDR3 bases: TGCGCCACCAGCCCCCAGGGGTCTTACGAGCAGTACTTC. It codes for CATSPQGSYEQYF.

The V gene is TRBV19, the J gene TRBJ1-6; D unclear. This CDR3 region has 13 residues. From germline, CDR1 is LNHDA and CDR2 SQIVND (reference sequence). V was clipped by 3 bases and J by 7 bases, with 7 bases between them. CDR3 nucleotide sequence: TGTGCCAGTAGTATCTCCAGGAATTCACCCCTCCACTTT. It encodes CASSISRNSPLHF.

This chain joins TRBV4-1 and TRBJ2-7; D is undetermined. Trimming took off 0 bases at V and 5 bases at J, with 17 bases between the two ends. The CDR3 has 16 amino acids. The V gene's germline CDR1 is MGHRA and CDR2 YSYEKL. CDR3 sequence reads: CASSQESPSLSDEQYF. CDR3 DNA: TGCGCCAGCAGCCAAGAAAGTCCCTCCTTGAGTGACGAGCAGTACTTC.

This chain uses TRBV5-1 with TRBJ2-1; weak D call: TRBD2 (5 bases). The CDR3 runs to 15 residues. The germline V gene encodes CDR1 SGHRS and CDR2 YFSETQ. Trimming took 2 bases from V and 1 from J, leaving 10 bases between them. The CDR3 protein is CASSFGGSSYNEQFF. The CDR3 nucleotides are TGCGCCAGCAGCTTCGGCGGGTCTTCCTACAATGAGCAGTTCTTC.

The rearrangement links TRBV5-1 to TRBJ2-2, with a tentative D call TRBD1 (6 bases). Germline V gives CDR1 SGHRS, CDR2 YFSETQ. V gave up 0 bases and J gave up 1 base, with 7 bases separating them. The CDR3 contains 15 residues. For the CDR3, the DNA is TGCGCCAGCAGCTTGGACAGGGTGAACACCGGGGAGCTGTTTTTT. Protein: CASSLDRVNTGELFF.

The chain has TRBV4-2 and TRBJ1-5; 9 bases are a match to TRBD1. With 4 bases clipped from V and 4 bases from J, the junction kept 2 bases outside the gene matches. Germline loops: CDR1 LGHNA, CDR2 YNFKEQ. The CDR3 sequence is 14 residues long. CDR3 loop: CASSLGQGNQPQHF. The CDR3 nucleotides are TGTGCCAGCAGCCTAGGACAGGGGAATCAGCCCCAGCATTTT.

The chain recombines TRBV30 with TRBJ2-3, with a weak D call TRBD1 (6 bases). CDR3 length: 14 residues. V lost 1 base and J 6 bases, leaving 14 bases between the germline ends. Germline CDR1 GTSNPN, CDR2 SVGIG (reference sequence). CDR3 DNA: TGTGCCTGGAGTGCAGGGGCCACGCGGGATACGCAGTATTTT. This gives the protein CAWSAGATRDTQYF.

The chain employs TRBV6-1 and TRBJ1-4, with a possible D match to TRBD1 (5 bases). There are 16 residues in the CDR3. With 0 bases removed from V and 0 bases from J, the gap between germline ends came to 8 bases. Germline V gene sequence: CDR1 MNHNS, CDR2 SASEGT. Here the CDR3 DNA reads TGTGCCAGCAGTGAAGCGCGGGGGACAACTAATGAAAAACTGTTTTTT. This sequence encodes CASSEARGTTNEKLFF.

This sequence joins TRBV5-1 and TRBJ2-6; TRBD1 agrees at 7 bases. Germline V gene data show CDR1 as SGHRS and CDR2 as YFSETQ. This CDR3 comprises 17 residues. The V and J ends lost 2 bases and 0 bases, in that order; junction bases with no gene match: 5. CDR3 in DNA: TGCGCCAGCAGCTTCCTGGACAGGCCCTCTGGGGCCAACGTCCTGACTTTC. Its translation: CASSFLDRPSGANVLTF.

The chain carries TRBV5-1 and TRBJ1-2, with a tentative D call TRBD1 (6 bases). The CDR3 has 14 amino acids. V was trimmed by 2 bases and J by 4 bases, leaving 12 bases between them. The germline V gene encodes CDR1 SGHRS and CDR2 YFSETQ. CDR3 sequence: CASSFETGFYGYTF. In DNA, the CDR3 is TGCGCCAGCAGCTTCGAGACAGGTTTCTATGGCTACACCTTC.

The rearrangement joins TRBV6-1 to TRBJ2-3; 11 bases align to TRBD2. V dropped 7 bases and J dropped 2; count of bases not matched to a gene: 5. This CDR3 has 15 residues. Germline CDR1 is MNHNS and CDR2 is SASEGT. The CDR3 DNA is TGTGCCAGCACCCTACTAGCGGGGGTCACAGATACGCAGTATTTT. Protein product: CASTLLAGVTDTQYF.